One and the same sample provided the 15 T cell receptor beta chains below, sequenced in a study of cytomegalovirus exposure and HLA in healthy donors. PCR was performed using 60 Vbeta and 13 Jbeta primers. The method was immunoSEQ multiplex PCR; TCRdb's version includes in-frame clones alone and lacks a portion of them. In the table there are around 98,000 clones, roughly four fifths of which are singletons. Sample: PBMCs. The receptor set was obtained from a human donor in good health.

This chain uses TRBV28 with TRBJ2-7; D perhaps matches TRBD2 (6 bases). The CDR3 sequence is 14 residues long. V lost 3 bases to trimming and J lost 6 bases, with 15 bases between them. Germline lookup yields CDR1 MDHEN and CDR2 SYDVKM. Here the CDR3 reads CASSLPGVPGEQYF. The DNA for the CDR3 is TGTGCCAGCAGTTTGCCGGGGGTCCCGGGCGAGCAGTACTTC.

This clone was picked up one time. The chain carries TRBV5-1 and TRBJ2-2; the D is unclear. Germline lookup yields CDR1 SGHRS and CDR2 YFSETQ. V was trimmed by 0 bases and J by 2 bases, leaving 11 bases between them. This CDR3 region has 16 residues. CDR3: CASSLAGRINTGELFF. For the CDR3, the DNA is TGCGCCAGCAGCTTGGCCGGCAGGATAAACACCGGGGAGCTGTTTTTT.

The sample holds one count of this clone. V is TRBV6-5 and J is TRBJ1-3; no reliable D call. Germline assignment: CDR1 MNHEY and CDR2 SVGAGI. With 7 bases removed from V and 2 bases from J, the gap between germline ends came to 15 bases. The CDR3 has 15 amino acids. DNA of the CDR3: TGTGCCAGCACCCGGGCGCGGGGAGCTGGAAACACCATATATTTT. Amino acid sequence: CASTRARGAGNTIYF.

This clone has just a few counts. Other DNA sequences within the sample encode an identical CDR3. The genes are TRBV5-1 and TRBJ2-3; tentatively, D is TRBD2 (5 bases). Trimming left V 0 bases short and J 1 base short, with 9 bases between. Germline assignment: CDR1 SGHRS and CDR2 YFSETQ. The CDR3 is 15 amino acids. CDR3 DNA: TGCGCCAGCAGCTTGGGAGGAGGTGGCACAGATACGCAGTATTTT. Residues: CASSLGGGGTDTQYF. Full variable domain (rest looked up from reference TRBV5-1 and TRBJ2-3): KAGVTQTPRYLIKTRGQQVTLSCSPISGHRSVSWYQQTPGQGLQFLFEYFSETQRNKGNFPGRFSGRQFSNSRSEMNVSTLELGDSALYLCASSLGGGGTDTQYFGPGTRLTVL.

A remark on this clone: Its ends do not fully match the called genes, so a read error is possible. The sample contains more than one DNA sequence encoding this CDR3. The chain is built from TRBV6-1 and TRBJ2-4; 8 bases fit TRBD1. Germline lookup yields CDR1 MNHNS and CDR2 SASEGT. The CDR3 is made up of 15 amino acids. The CDR3 coding sequence is TGCGCCAGCAGTAAAGGACAGGGTTTGTTAGACATTCAGTACTTC. This encodes CASSKGQGLLDIQYF.

The CDR3 region has the DNA TGTGCCAGCAGCCCACCCCTAGGAGGGCCCTCTATATTTTTGCCCCAGCATTTT. Translated, it gives CASSPPLGGPSIFLPQHF. The gene calls are TRBV5-8 and TRBJ1-5, with D unresolved. Per germline, CDR1 SGHTS and CDR2 YDEGEE. Trimming cost V 4 bases and J 9 bases, with 29 bases left between them. This CDR3 comprises 18 residues.

This sequence joins TRBV4-2 and TRBJ2-1, with 11 bases that match TRBD2. V shed 3 bases and J 0 bases; nucleotides not matched to a gene: 10. The CDR3 length is 19 residues. The germline V gene encodes CDR1 LGHNA and CDR2 YNFKEQ. CDR3 nucleotides: TGTGCCAGCAGCCAGGAAATAGCGGGGGGGCTTAGCTCCTACAATGAGCAGTTCTTC. Translating gives CASSQEIAGGLSSYNEQFF.

About this clone: The junction and the germline gene differ at one end; a read error may be behind it. This same CDR3 is encoded by further DNA sequences in the sample. This rearrangement joins TRBV10-2 to TRBJ1-1; D unclear. This CDR3 region has 12 residues. CDR1 WSHSY and CDR2 SAAADI come from the germline V gene. CDR3 nucleotides: TGCGCCAGCAGTGTAATTGACACTGAAGCTTTCTTC. It specifies CASSVIDTEAFF.

This chain links TRBV6-5 with TRBJ2-7, with 14 bases aligning to TRBD2. J lost 4 bases, V lost 2 bases, and 4 bases had no gene match. Germline V gene sequence: CDR1 MNHEY, CDR2 SVGAGI. The CDR3 runs 16 residues. The CDR3 reads CASSYVGTSGGYEQYF. CDR3 DNA sequence: TGTGCCAGCAGTTACGTAGGGACTAGCGGGGGATACGAGCAGTACTTC.

V usage is TRBV6-1 and J usage is TRBJ1-1, with 7 bases identical to TRBD1. This CDR3 is built from 13 residues. CDR1 and CDR2 (germline): MNHNS, SASEGT. The V segment lost 4 bases and the J segment 1 base; nucleotides outside the gene matches: 0. CDR3 in amino acids: CASSGQGNTEAFF. CDR3 bases: TGTGCCAGCAGTGGACAGGGGAACACTGAAGCTTTCTTT.

The rearrangement joins TRBV5-1 to TRBJ2-3, with 9 bases matching TRBD2. CDR3 size: 16 residues. CDR1 is SGHRS, CDR2 YFSETQ, per germline. J was trimmed by 0 bases and V by 0 bases; bases with no gene match: 2. This chain's CDR3 is CASSLASGVSTDTQYF. CDR3 nucleotide sequence: TGCGCCAGCAGCTTGGCTAGCGGGGTTAGCACAGATACGCAGTATTTT.

The chain links TRBV4-3 to TRBJ2-2; D unclear. V lost 1 base to trimming and J lost 8 bases, with 8 bases between them. The CDR3 runs 13 residues. Germline lookup yields CDR1 LGHNA and CDR2 YSLEER. The DNA for the CDR3 is TGCGCCAGCAGCCAAGCATTACTGGGGGAGCTGTTTTTT. Residues: CASSQALLGELFF.

The chain combines TRBV18 with TRBJ2-1, with 13 bases lining up with TRBD2. Germline V gene data show CDR1 as KGHSH and CDR2 as LQKENI. V lost 2 bases to trimming and J lost 7 bases; unmatched junction nucleotides: 2. The CDR3 is 15 residues long. CDR3 coding DNA: TGTGCCAGCTCACCAGGACTAGCGGGAGTTAATGAGCAGTTCTTC. It is translated as CASSPGLAGVNEQFF.

The V gene is TRBV5-6, the J gene TRBJ1-2, with 8 nucleotides matching TRBD1. The length of the CDR3 is 13 residues. Looked up from germline, CDR1 is SGHDT and CDR2 is YYEEEE. V trimming: 5 bases; J trimming: 4 bases; junction bases outside the gene matches: 4. CDR3 in amino acids: CASSLDRGYGYTF. CDR3 nucleotide sequence: TGTGCCAGCAGTCTAGACAGGGGCTATGGCTACACCTTC.

The table lists this clone with a few counts. The rearrangement uses TRBV4-3 and TRBJ1-1, with D possibly TRBD1 on 5 matching bases. The CDR3 is made up of 15 amino acids. CDR1 and CDR2 (germline): LGHNA, YSLEER. The V gene lost 0 bases and the J gene lost 0 bases, with 8 bases spanning the gap. The CDR3, as DNA: TGCGCCAGCAGCCAAGATCGGACATTGAACACTGAAGCTTTCTTT. This gives the protein CASSQDRTLNTEAFF.